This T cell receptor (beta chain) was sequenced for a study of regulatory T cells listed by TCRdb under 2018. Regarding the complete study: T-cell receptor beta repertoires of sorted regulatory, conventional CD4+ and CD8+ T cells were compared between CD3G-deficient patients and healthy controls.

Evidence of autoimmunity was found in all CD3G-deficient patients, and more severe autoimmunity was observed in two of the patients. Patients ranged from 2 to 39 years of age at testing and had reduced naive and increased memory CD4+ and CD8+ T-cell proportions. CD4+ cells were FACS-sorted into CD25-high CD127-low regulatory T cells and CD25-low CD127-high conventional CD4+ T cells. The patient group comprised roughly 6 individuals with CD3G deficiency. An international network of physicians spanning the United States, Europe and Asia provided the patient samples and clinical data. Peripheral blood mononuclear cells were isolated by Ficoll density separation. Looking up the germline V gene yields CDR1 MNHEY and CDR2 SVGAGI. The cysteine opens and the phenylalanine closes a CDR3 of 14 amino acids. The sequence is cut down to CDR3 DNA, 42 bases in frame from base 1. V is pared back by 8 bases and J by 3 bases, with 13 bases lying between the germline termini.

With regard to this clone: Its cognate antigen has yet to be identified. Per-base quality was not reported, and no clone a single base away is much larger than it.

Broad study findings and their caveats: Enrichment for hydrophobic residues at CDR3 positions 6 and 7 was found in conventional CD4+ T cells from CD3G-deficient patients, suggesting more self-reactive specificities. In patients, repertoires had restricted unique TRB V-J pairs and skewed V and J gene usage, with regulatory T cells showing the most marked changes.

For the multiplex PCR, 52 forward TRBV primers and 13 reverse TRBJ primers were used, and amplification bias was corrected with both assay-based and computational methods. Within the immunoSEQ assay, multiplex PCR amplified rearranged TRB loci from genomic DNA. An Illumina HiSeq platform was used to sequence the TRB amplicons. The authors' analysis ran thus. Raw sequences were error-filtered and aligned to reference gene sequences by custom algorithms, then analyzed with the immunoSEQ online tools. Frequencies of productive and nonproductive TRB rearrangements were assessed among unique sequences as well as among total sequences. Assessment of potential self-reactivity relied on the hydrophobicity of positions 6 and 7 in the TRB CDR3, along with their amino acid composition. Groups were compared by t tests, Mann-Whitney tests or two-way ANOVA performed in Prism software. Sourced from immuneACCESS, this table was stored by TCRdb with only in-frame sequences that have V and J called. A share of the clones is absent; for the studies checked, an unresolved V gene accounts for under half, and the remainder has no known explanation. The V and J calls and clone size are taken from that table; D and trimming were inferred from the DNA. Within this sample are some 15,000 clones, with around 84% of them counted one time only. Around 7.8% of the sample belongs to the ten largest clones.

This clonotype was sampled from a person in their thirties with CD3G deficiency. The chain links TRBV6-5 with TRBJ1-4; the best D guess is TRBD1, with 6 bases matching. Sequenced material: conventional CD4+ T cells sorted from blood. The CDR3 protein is CASGRGFPNEKLFF. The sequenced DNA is TGTGCCAGCGGAAGGGGGTTCCCTAATGAAAAACTGTTTTTT.